This is a list of T cell receptor beta chains from one sample in a study of blood T cell repertoires in COVID-19. TCRdb's copy holds only in-frame clones and misses some; the assay was immunoSEQ multiplex PCR. This sample carries approximately 470,000 clones, roughly 90% of them seen once, and the ten largest clones take roughly 0.7%. Sequencing was carried out using PBMCs or T cells enriched from blood (not recorded which). These receptors all come from a woman aged 18 to 35 who had recovered from COVID-19. The CDR3 runs from the conserved cysteine through the conserved F or W. D genes are given only for firm matches. Expanded clones are given a class, and other clones once, few, many or no size at all.

j_call	d_call	v_call	clone_size	cdr3_nt	cdr3_aa
TRBJ2-1	TRBD1	TRBV19	NA	TGTGCCAGTAGTCTATTGGGACAGGGGTACAATGAGCAGTTCTTC	CASSLLGQGYNEQFF
TRBJ1-6	TRBD1	TRBV11-2	NA	TGTGCCAGCAGCTTAGGGGCTTACCACAGGGGTTATAATTCACCCCTCCACTTT	CASSLGAYHRGYNSPLHF
TRBJ2-7	NA	TRBV19	once	TGTGCCAGTAGTATTTCGCAGGCATCCTACGAGCAGTACTTC	CASSISQASYEQYF
TRBJ2-7	TRBD1	TRBV29-1	once	TGCAGCGCGATTACAGGGGGCTCCTACGAGCAGTACTTC	CSAITGGSYEQYF
TRBJ2-1	NA	TRBV28	NA	TGTGCCAGCAGTTTATTAGGTGCGGACAATGAGCAGTTCTTC	CASSLLGADNEQFF
TRBJ1-3	NA	TRBV19	few	TGTGCCAGTAGTATAGATCGGGAGGCGGGAAACACCATATATTTT	CASSIDREAGNTIYF
TRBJ2-7	NA	TRBV10-3	few	TGTGCCATCAGTGATTTATACGAGCAGTACTTC	CAISDLYEQYF
TRBJ2-7	NA	TRBV12-5	NA	TGTGCTAGTGGCCTAGTACCCCTTTTGAGGGAAACGTCCTACGAGCAGTACTTC	CASGLVPLLRETSYEQYF
TRBJ2-7	TRBD2	TRBV19	few	TGTGCCAGTAGTATCGCCGGGACTAGCCCTTCGGGAGAGCAGTACTTC	CASSIAGTSPSGEQYF
TRBJ2-5	TRBD2	TRBV7-8	NA	TGTGCCAGCAGCTTAGGGTTAGCGGGGCCCCAAGAGACCCAGTACTTC	CASSLGLAGPQETQYF
TRBJ1-1	TRBD1	TRBV2	few	TGTGCCAGCAGTAACCCTGGACAGGGGAACACTGAAGCTTTCTTT	CASSNPGQGNTEAFF
TRBJ2-1	TRBD2	TRBV6-1	NA	TGTGCCAGCAGTGAAGATTTCCCGGGTCGGCGGGGGGGCGTCAATGAGCAGTTCTTC	CASSEDFPGRRGGVNEQFF
TRBJ2-7	TRBD2	TRBV6-5	NA	TGTGCCTCCGAGGGAGCGGGGGGGAGGGAGCAGTACTTC	CASEGAGGREQYF
TRBJ1-2	TRBD1	TRBV7-9	NA	TGTGCCAGCAGCACACAGGGGGCCCTTTCCAGCTACACCTTC	CASSTQGALSSYTF
TRBJ2-7	TRBD1	TRBV27	NA	TGTGCCAGCAGTAACAGTCCGGGACAGGTTGGCGAGCAGTACTTC	CASSNSPGQVGEQYF
TRBJ1-5	TRBD1	TRBV7-2	once	TGTGCCAGCAGCCCGACAGGGGGCGAGCAGCCCCAGCATTTT	CASSPTGGEQPQHF
TRBJ2-1	TRBD1	TRBV19	NA	TGTGCCAGTAAATGGAAGGGGGCGAGGAATGAGCAGTTCTTC	CASKWKGARNEQFF
TRBJ1-6	TRBD1	TRBV5-1	NA	TGCGCCAGCAGACAGGGGACCCTGCTTATTGATTCACCCCTCCACTTT	CASRQGTLLIDSPLHF
TRBJ2-7	NA	TRBV18	once	TGTGCCAGCTCCCCCGGGGGACTTTCCTACGAGCAGTACTTC	CASSPGGLSYEQYF
TRBJ1-5	TRBD1	TRBV25-1	NA	TGTGCCAGCAGTTCCCTGGACAGGGGGGATCAGCCCCAGCATTTT	CASSSLDRGDQPQHF
TRBJ2-7	NA	TRBV4-1	NA	TGCGCCAGCAGCCATTCTGTCGAGCAGTACTTC	CASSHSVEQYF
TRBJ1-1	NA	TRBV10-2	NA	TGCGCCAGCAGTGAACAGGGCGACACTGAAGCTTTCTTT	CASSEQGDTEAFF
TRBJ2-5	NA	TRBV29-1	NA	TGCAGCGTCCAACAGGGTGCGGAGACCCAGTACTTC	CSVQQGAETQYF
TRBJ1-1	NA	TRBV6-5	NA	TGTGCCAGCACCCCAACAGGGACCATGAACACTGAAGCTTTCTTT	CASTPTGTMNTEAFF
TRBJ1-4	NA	TRBV7-9	NA	TGTGCCAGCAGCGCCCGGGTATCGGATGAAAAACTGTTTTTT	CASSARVSDEKLFF
TRBJ2-2	NA	TRBV5-1	few	TGCGCCAGCAGCTTGGTTCTAACCGGGGAGCTGTTTTTT	CASSLVLTGELFF
TRBJ1-1	NA	TRBV28	NA	TGTGCCAGCAGTTTGGGGGGGGATAACACTGAAGCTTTCTTT	CASSLGGDNTEAFF
TRBJ1-1	NA	TRBV12-5	NA	TGTGCTAGTGGTTGGGGGGTCACTGAAGCTTTCTTT	CASGWGVTEAFF
TRBJ1-6	NA	TRBV7-8	NA	TGTGCCAGCAGCCTACAGGGACCCCTTAATTCACCCCTCCACTTT	CASSLQGPLNSPLHF
TRBJ1-1	NA	TRBV10-1	NA	TGCGCCAGCAGTTCGGGAGGGGCGGACACTGAAGCTTTCTTT	CASSSGGADTEAFF
TRBJ2-2	NA	TRBV11-2	NA	TGTGCCAGCAGCTCGGGACTCGCTACCGGGGAGCTGTTTTTT	CASSSGLATGELFF
TRBJ1-2	NA	TRBV2	NA	TGTGCCAGCAGGGGAGACAGGTACAACTATGGCTACACCTTC	CASRGDRYNYGYTF
TRBJ1-5	NA	TRBV6-4	NA	TGTGCCAGCAGTGGAGATCAGCCCCAGCATTTT	CASSGDQPQHF
TRBJ2-7	TRBD1	TRBV5-4	once	TGTGCCAGCAGCTTGGGACAGGGAGCCTACGAGCAGTACTTC	CASSLGQGAYEQYF
TRBJ1-6	NA	TRBV5-6	NA	TGTGCCAGCAGCTATCTTGCCGAAGCGGTGAATTCACCCCTCCACTTT	CASSYLAEAVNSPLHF
TRBJ1-5	NA	TRBV2	NA	TGTGCCAGCAGTGAAAGCGATAGCAATCAGCCCCAGCATTTT	CASSESDSNQPQHF
TRBJ1-1	NA	TRBV28	NA	TGTGCCAGCAGGAGGGGGATGAACACTGAAGCTTTCTTT	CASRRGMNTEAFF
TRBJ2-1	NA	TRBV5-1	NA	TGCGCCAGCAGCCCCGGAGCGGATGAGCAGTTCTTC	CASSPGADEQFF
TRBJ2-2	TRBD2	TRBV5-4	NA	TGTGCCAGCAGCTTGACTAGCGGGGCCACCGGGGAGCTGTTTTTT	CASSLTSGATGELFF